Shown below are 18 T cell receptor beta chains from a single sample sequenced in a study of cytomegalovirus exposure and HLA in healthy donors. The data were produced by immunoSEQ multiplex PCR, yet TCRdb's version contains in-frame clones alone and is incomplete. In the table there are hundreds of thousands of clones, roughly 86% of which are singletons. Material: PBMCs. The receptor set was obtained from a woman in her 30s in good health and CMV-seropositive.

CDR3 in amino acids: CASSLVGTGGEQYF. The CDR3 DNA follows: TGTGCCAGCAGCTTGGTCGGGACTGGGGGCGAGCAGTACTTC. The genes are TRBV11-1 and TRBJ2-7, with a weak D call TRBD2 (6 bases). The CDR3 sequence is 14 residues long. The germline CDR1 and CDR2 sequences are SGHAT and FQDESV (reference sequence). V gave up 3 bases and J gave up 6 bases, with 15 bases separating them.

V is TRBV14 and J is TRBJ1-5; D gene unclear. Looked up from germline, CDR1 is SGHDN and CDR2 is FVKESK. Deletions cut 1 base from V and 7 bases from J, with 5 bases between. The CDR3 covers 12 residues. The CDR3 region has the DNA TGTGCCAGCAGCCAAGGGCGGCAGCCCCAGCATTTT. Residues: CASSQGRQPQHF.

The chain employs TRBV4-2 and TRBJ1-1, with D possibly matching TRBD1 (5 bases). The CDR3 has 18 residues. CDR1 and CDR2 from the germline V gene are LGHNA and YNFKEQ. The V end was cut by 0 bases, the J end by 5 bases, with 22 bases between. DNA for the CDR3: TGTGCCAGCAGCCAAGATCTTTTTCAGGGAGGGGTCGGAACTGAAGCTTTCTTT. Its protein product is CASSQDLFQGGVGTEAFF.

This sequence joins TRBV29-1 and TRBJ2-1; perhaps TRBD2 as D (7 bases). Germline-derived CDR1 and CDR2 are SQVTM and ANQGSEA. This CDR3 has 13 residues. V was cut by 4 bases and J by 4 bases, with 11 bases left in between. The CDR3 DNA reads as TGCAGCGTTGGCGGGGGCCGATACAATGAGCAGTTCTTC. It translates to CSVGGGRYNEQFF.

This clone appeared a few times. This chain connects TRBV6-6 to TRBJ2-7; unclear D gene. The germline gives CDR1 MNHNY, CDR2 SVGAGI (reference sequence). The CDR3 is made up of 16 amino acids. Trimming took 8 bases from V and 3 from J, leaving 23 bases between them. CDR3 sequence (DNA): TGTGCCAGCTCTCCCTCCCTCGGAAGGAGCCTCTACGAGCAGTACTTC. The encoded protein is CASSPSLGRSLYEQYF.

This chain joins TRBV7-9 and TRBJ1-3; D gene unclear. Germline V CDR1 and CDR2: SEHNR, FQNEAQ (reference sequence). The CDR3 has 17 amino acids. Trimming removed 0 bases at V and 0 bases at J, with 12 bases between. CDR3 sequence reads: CASSLALGRNSGNTIYF. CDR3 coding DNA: TGTGCCAGCAGCTTAGCACTGGGCAGGAACTCTGGAAACACCATATATTTT.

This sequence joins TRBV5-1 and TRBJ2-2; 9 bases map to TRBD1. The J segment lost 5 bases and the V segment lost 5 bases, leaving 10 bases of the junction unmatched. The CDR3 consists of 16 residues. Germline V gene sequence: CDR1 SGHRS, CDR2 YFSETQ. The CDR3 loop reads CASSLMTGGDTGELFF. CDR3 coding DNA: TGCGCCAGCAGTTTAATGACAGGGGGGGATACCGGGGAGCTGTTTTTT.

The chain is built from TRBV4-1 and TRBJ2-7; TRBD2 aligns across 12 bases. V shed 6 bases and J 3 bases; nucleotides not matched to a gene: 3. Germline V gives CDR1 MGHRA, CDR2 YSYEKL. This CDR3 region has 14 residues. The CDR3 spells CASRGTSGHYEQYF. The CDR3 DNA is TGCGCCAGCAGGGGGACTAGCGGGCACTACGAGCAGTACTTC.

The CDR3 reads CAIRLAGEGNEQFF. CDR3 bases: TGTGCCATCAGACTAGCGGGAGAAGGCAATGAGCAGTTCTTC. The genes are TRBV10-3 and TRBJ2-1; 11 bases agree with TRBD2. The CDR3 contains 14 residues. The germline CDR1 and CDR2 sequences are ENHRY and SYGVKD. V lost 6 bases, J lost 6 bases, and 4 bases stayed unmatched.

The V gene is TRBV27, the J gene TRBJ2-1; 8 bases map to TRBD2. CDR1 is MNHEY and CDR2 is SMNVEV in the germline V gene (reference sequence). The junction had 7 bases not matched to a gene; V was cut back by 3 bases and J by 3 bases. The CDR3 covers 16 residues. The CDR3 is CASSLEAGVIYNEQFF. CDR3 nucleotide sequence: TGTGCCAGCAGTTTGGAAGCGGGAGTTATCTACAATGAGCAGTTCTTC.

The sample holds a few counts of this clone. CDR3 in DNA: TGTGCCAGCAGCGTAGAGGGGAACCCCTCCTACGAGCAGTACTTC. It encodes CASSVEGNPSYEQYF. The V and J genes are TRBV9 and TRBJ2-7, with D maybe TRBD1 (5 bases). Trimming took 0 bases from V and 0 from J, leaving 10 bases between them. The germline gives CDR1 SGDLS, CDR2 YYNGEE. The CDR3 loop spans 15 amino acids.

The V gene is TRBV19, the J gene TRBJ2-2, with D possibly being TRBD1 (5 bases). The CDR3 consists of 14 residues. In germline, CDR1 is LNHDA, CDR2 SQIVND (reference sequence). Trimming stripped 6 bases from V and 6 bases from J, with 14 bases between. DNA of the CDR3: TGTGCCAGTAGAGGGGCTACCATGGCCGGGGAGCTGTTTTTT. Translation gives CASRGATMAGELFF.

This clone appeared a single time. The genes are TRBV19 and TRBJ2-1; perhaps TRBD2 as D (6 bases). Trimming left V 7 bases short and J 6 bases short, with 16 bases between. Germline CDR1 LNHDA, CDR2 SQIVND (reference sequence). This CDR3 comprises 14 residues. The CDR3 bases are TGTGCCAGTAAATCGGCTAGCGAGGGCAATGAGCAGTTCTTC. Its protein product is CASKSASEGNEQFF. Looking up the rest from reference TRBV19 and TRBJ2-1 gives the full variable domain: DGGITQSPKYLFRKEGQNVTLSCEQNLNHDAMYWYRQDPGQGLRLIYYSQIVNDFQKGDIAEGYSVSREKKESFPLTVTSAQKNPTAFYLCASKSASEGNEQFFGPGTRLTVL.

CDR3 sequence: CASSVDSASYNEQFF. Here the CDR3 DNA reads TGTGCCAGCAGTGTCGACAGTGCCTCCTACAATGAGCAGTTCTTC. The V gene is TRBV6-4, the J gene TRBJ2-1; tentative D call: TRBD1 (5 bases). Per the germline V gene, CDR1 is MRHNA and CDR2 is SNTAGT. V was cut by 4 bases and J by 0 bases, with 10 bases left in between. The CDR3 is 15 amino acids.

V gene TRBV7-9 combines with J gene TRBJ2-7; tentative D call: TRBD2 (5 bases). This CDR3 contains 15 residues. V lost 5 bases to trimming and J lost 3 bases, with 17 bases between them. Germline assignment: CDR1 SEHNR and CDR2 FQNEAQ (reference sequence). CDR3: CASSPGSGLGYEQYF. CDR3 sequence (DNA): TGTGCCAGCAGCCCCGGGTCGGGATTGGGCTACGAGCAGTACTTC. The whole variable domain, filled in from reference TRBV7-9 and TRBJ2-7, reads DTGVSQNPRHKITKRGQNVTFRCDPISEHNRLYWYRQTLGQGPEFLTYFQNEAQLEKSRLLSDRFSAERPKGSFSTLEIQRTEQGDSAMYLCASSPGSGLGYEQYFGPGTRLTVT.

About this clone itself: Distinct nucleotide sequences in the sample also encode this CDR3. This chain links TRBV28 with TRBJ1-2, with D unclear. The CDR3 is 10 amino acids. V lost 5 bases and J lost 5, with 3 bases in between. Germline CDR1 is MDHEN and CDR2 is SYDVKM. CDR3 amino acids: CASSRYGYTF. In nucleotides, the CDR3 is TGTGCCAGCAGTCGTTATGGCTACACCTTC.

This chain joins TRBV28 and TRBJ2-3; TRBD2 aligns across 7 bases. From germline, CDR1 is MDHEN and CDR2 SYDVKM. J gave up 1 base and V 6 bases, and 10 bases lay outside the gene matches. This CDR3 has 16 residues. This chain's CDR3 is CASSPILATRTDTQYF. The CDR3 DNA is TGTGCCAGCAGCCCAATACTAGCGACTCGCACAGATACGCAGTATTTT.

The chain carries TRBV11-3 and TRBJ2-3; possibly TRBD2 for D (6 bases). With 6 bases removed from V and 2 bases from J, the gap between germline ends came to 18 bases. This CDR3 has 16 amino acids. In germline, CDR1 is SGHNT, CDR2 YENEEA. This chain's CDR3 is CASSRVGSGLTDTQYF. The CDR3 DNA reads TGTGCCAGCAGTAGAGTGGGTAGCGGACTCACAGATACGCAGTATTTT.